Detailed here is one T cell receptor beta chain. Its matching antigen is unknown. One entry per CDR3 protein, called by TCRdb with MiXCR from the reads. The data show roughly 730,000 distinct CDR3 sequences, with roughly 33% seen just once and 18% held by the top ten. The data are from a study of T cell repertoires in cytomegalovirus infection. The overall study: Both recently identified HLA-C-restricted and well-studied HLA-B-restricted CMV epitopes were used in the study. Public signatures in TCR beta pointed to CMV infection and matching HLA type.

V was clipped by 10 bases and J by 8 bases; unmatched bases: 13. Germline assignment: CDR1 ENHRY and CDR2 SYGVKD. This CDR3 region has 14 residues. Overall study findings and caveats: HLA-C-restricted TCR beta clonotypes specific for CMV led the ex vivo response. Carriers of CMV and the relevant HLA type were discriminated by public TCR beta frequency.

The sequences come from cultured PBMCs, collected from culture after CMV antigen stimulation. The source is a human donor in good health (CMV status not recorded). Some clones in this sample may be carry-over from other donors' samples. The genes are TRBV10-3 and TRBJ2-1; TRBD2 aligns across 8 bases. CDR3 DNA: TGTGCCACCACCCCCGGGACTAGTGTCTATGAGCAGTTCTTC. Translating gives CATTPGTSVYEQFF.